The clone carrying this TCR beta chain was detected a few times. Antigen unknown. MiXCR, run by TCRdb on the 5' RACE reads, gives a single entry per CDR3 protein. The sample records more than 1.5 million distinct CDR3 sequences, around 29% being singletons. Germline CDR1 and CDR2: LGHDT and YNNKEL (reference sequence). The CDR3 consists of 12 residues. After removal of 10 bases from V and 6 bases from J, the junction contained 7 bases not matched to a gene. With no exceptions, donors were healthy Caucasians. These data are taken from a study of identical twins. Regarding the study as a whole: Researchers reported weaker excess twin sharing in beta out-of-frame sequences. Twin pairs' shared out-of-frame alpha sequences were enriched in low generation probability. In cord blood, abundant beta clonotypes had fewer insertions; memory showed no trend.

The sequenced sample consisted of cord blood. The chain couples TRBV3-1 to TRBJ2-3; 7 bases are shared with TRBD2. The TCR sequence derives from a newborn girl in good health. Here the CDR3 DNA reads TGTGCCACCGGGGAGGGCGGGGATACGCAGTATTTT. Amino acid sequence: CATGEGGDTQYF.